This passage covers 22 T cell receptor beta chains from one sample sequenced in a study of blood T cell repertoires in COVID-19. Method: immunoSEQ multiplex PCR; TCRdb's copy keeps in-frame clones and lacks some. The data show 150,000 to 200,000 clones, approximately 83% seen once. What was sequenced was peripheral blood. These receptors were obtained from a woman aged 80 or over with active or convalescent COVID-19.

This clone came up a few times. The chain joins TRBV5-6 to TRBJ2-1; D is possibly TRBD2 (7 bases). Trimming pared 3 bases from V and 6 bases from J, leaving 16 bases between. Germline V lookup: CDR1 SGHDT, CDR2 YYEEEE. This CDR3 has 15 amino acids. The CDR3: CASSSLGGAGNEQFF. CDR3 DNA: TGTGCCAGCAGCTCCCTGGGGGGGGCAGGCAATGAGCAGTTCTTC.

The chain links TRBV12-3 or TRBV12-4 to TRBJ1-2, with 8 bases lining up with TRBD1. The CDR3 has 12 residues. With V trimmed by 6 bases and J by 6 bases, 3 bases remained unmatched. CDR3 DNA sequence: TGTGCCAGCAGCGGACAGGGTCATGGCTACACCTTC. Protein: CASSGQGHGYTF.

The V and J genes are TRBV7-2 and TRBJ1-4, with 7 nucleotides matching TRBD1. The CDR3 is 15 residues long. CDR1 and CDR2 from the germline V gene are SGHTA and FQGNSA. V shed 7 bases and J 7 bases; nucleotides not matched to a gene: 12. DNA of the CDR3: TGTGCCAGCACCTCACCCGGGACAGAGTCTGAAAAACTGTTTTTT. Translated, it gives CASTSPGTESEKLFF.

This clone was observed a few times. The CDR3: CASRARQTDTEAFF. The CDR3 DNA reads as TGTGCCAGCAGGGCCAGACAGACGGACACTGAAGCTTTCTTT. V gene TRBV25-1 combines with J gene TRBJ1-1; D perhaps matches TRBD1 (5 bases). Trimming took off 6 bases at V and 3 bases at J, with 14 bases between the two ends. The CDR3 extends over 14 amino acids. Germline V CDR1 and CDR2: MGHDK, SYGVNS.

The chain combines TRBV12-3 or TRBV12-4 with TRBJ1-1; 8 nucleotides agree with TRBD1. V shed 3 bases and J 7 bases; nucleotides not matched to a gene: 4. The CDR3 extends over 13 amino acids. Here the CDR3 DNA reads TGTGCCAGCAGTTTCAGGGGGCCGGGTGAAGCTTTCTTT. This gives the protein CASSFRGPGEAFF.

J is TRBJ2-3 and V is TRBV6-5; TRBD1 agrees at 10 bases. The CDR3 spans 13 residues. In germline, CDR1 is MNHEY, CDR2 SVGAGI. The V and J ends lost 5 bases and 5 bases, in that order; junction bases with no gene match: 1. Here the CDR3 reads CASSRDRGDTQYF. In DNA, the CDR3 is TGTGCCAGCAGTAGGGACAGGGGAGATACGCAGTATTTT.

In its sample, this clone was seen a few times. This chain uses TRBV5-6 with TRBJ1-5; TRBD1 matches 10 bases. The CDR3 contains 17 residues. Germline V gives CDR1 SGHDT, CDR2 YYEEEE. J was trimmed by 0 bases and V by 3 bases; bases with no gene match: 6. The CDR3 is CASSSAGTGVSNQPQHF. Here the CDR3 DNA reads TGTGCCAGCAGCTCCGCCGGGACAGGGGTTAGCAATCAGCCCCAGCATTTT.

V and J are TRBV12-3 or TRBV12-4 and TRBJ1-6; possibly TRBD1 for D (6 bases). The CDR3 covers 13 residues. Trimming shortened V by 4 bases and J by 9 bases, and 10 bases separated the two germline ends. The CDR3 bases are TGTGCCAGCAGTTCGAGGGGGATTTCACCCCTCCACTTT. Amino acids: CASSSRGISPLHF.

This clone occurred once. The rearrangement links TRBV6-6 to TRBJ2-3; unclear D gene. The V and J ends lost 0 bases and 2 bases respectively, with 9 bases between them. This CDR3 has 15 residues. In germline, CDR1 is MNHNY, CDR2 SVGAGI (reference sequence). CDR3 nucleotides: TGTGCCAGCAGTTACTCGGATAGCTTCACAGATACGCAGTATTTT. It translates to CASSYSDSFTDTQYF.

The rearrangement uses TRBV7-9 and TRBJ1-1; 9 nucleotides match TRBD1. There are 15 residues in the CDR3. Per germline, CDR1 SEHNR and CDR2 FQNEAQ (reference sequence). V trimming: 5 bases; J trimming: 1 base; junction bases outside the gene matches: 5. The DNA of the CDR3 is TGTGCCAGCAGCCAGGGACAGGGCAAGAACACTGAAGCTTTCTTT. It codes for CASSQGQGKNTEAFF. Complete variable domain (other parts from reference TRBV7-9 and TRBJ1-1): DTGVSQNPRHKITKRGQNVTFRCDPISEHNRLYWYRQTLGQGPEFLTYFQNEAQLEKSRLLSDRFSAERPKGSFSTLEIQRTEQGDSAMYLCASSQGQGKNTEAFFGQGTRLTVV.

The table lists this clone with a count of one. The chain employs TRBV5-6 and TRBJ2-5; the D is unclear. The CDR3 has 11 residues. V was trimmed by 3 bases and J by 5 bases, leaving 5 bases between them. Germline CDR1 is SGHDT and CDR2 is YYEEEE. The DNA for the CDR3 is TGTGCCAGCAGCTGGCGGGAGACCCAGTACTTC. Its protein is CASSWRETQYF. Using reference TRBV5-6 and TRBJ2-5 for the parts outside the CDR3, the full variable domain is DAGVTQSPTHLIKTRGQQVTLRCSPKSGHDTVSWYQQALGQGPQFIFQYYEEEERQRGNFPDRFSGHQFPNYSSELNVNALLLGDSALYLCASSWRETQYFGPGTRLLVL.

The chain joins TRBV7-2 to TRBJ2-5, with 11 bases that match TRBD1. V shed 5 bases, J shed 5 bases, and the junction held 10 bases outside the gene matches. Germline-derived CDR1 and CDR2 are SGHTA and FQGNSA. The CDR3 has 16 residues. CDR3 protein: CASSQGTGGNVETQYF. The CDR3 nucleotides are TGTGCCAGCAGCCAAGGGACAGGGGGGAATGTGGAGACCCAGTACTTC. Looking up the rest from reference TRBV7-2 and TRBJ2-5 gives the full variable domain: GAGVSQSPSNKVTEKGKDVELRCDPISGHTALYWYRQSLGQGLEFLIYFQGNSAPDKSGLPSDRFSAERTGGSVSTLTIQRTQQEDSAVYLCASSQGTGGNVETQYFGPGTRLLVL.

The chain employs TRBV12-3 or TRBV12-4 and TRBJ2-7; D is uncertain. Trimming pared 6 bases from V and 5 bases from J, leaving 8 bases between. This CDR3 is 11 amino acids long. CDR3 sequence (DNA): TGTGCCAGCAGCCAGGAACACGAGCAGTACTTC. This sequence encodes CASSQEHEQYF.

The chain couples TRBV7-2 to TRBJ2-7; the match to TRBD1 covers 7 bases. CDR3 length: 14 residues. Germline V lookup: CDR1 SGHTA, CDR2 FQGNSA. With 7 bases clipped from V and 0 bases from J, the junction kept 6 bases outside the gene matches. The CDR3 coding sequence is TGTGCCAGCACCCGACAGGGTAACTCCTACGAGCAGTACTTC. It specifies CASTRQGNSYEQYF.

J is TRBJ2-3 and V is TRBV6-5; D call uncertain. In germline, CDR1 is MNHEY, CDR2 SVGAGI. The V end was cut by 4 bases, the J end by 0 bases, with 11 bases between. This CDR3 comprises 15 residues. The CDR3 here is CASSFDSPSTDTQYF. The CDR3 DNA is TGTGCCAGCAGTTTCGACTCACCTAGCACAGATACGCAGTATTTT.

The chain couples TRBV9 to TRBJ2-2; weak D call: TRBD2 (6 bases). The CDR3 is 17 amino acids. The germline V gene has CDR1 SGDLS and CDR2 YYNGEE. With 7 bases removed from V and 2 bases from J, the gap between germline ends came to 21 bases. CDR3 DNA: TGTGCCAGCGGGGGTGCCCCGGGACTTTTCAACACCGGGGAGCTGTTTTTT. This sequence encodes CASGGAPGLFNTGELFF.

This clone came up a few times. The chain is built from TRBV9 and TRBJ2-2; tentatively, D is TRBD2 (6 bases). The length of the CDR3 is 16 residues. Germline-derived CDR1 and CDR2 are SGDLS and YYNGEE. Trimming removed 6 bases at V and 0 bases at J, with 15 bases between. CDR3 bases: TGTGCCAGCAACCTCGGCGGGGCTTCGAACACCGGGGAGCTGTTTTTT. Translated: CASNLGGASNTGELFF.

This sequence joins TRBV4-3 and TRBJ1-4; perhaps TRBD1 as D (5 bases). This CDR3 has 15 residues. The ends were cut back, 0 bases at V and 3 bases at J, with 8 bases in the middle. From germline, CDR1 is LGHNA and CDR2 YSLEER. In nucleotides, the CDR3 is TGCGCCAGCAGCCAAGAAGGGACTTCTAATGAAAAACTGTTTTTT. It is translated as CASSQEGTSNEKLFF.

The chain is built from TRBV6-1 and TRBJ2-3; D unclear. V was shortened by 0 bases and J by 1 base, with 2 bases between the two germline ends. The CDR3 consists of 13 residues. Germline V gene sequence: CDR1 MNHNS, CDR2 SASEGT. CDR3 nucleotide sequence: TGTGCCAGCAGTGAAGCCGGCACAGATACGCAGTATTTT. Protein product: CASSEAGTDTQYF.

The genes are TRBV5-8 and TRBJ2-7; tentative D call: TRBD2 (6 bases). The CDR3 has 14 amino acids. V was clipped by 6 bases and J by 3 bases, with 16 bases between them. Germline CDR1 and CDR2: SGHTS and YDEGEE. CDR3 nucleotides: TGTGCCAGCAACCCCCGGGAGAACCGCTACGAGCAGTACTTC. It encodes CASNPRENRYEQYF.

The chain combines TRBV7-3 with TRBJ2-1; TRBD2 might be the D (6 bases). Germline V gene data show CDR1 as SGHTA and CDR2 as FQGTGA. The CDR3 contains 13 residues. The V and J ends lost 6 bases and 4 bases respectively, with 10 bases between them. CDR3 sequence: CASSLAAYNEQFF. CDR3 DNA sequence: TGTGCCAGCAGTTTAGCGGCTTACAATGAGCAGTTCTTC.

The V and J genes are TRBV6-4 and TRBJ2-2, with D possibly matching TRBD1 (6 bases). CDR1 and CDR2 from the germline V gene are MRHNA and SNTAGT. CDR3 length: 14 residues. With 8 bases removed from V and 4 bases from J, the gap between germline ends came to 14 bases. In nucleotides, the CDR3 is TGTGCCAGCCGGACAGATGGGTCCACCGGGGAGCTGTTTTTT. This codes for CASRTDGSTGELFF.